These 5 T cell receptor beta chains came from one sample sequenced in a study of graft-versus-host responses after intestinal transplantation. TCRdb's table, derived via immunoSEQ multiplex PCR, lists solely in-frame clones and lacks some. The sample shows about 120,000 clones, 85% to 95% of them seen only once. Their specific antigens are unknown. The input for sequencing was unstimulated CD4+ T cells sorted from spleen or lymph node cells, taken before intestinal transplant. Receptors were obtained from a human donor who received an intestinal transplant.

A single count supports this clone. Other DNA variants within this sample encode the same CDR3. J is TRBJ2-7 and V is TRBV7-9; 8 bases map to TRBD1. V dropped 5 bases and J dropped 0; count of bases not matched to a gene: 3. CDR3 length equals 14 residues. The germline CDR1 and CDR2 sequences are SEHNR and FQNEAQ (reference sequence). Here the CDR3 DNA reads TGTGCCAGCAGCCTAGGGACAGGCTCCTACGAGCAGTACTTC. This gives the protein CASSLGTGSYEQYF. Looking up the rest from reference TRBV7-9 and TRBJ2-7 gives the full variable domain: DTGVSQNPRHKITKRGQNVTFRCDPISEHNRLYWYRQTLGQGPEFLTYFQNEAQLEKSRLLSDRFSAERPKGSFSTLEIQRTEQGDSAMYLCASSLGTGSYEQYFGPGTRLTVT.

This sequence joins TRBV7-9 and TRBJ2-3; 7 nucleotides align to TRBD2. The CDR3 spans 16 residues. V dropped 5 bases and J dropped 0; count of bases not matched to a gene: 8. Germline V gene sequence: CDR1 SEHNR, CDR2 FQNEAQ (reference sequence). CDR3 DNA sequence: TGTGCCAGCAGCCCATGGGGGGGGTTGAGCACAGATACGCAGTATTTT. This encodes CASSPWGGLSTDTQYF.

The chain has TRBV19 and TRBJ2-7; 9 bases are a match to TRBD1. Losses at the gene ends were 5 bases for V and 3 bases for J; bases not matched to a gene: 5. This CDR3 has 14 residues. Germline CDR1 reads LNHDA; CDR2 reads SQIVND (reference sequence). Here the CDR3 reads CASSLGTGFYEQYF. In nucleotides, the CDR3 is TGTGCCAGTAGTCTCGGGACAGGGTTCTACGAGCAGTACTTC.

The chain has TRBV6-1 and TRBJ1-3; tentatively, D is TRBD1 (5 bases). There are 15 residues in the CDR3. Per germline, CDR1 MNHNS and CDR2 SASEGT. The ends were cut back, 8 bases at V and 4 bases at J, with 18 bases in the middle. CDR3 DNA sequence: TGTGCCAGCGGGGGAGGAGGGGCGAGGGGAAACACCATATATTTT. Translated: CASGGGGARGNTIYF.

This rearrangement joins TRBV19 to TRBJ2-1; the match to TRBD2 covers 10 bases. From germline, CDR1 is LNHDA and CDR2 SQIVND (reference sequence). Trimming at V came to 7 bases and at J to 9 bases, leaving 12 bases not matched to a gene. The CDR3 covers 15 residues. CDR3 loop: CASKHVEREGSEQFF. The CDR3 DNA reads TGTGCCAGTAAACATGTGGAGCGGGAGGGGAGTGAGCAGTTCTTC.